This T cell receptor (beta chain) was sequenced during a study of CD4+ T cells in melanoma. Study-wide points: A reported correlation linked neoantigen-specific CD4+ T cells to CD8+, macrophage and B cell function. Diverse differentiation states were reported for melanoma neoantigen-specific CD4+ T cells.

V lost 3 bases and J 3 bases, leaving 11 bases between the germline ends. The CDR3 sequence is 14 residues long. Per the germline V gene, CDR1 is SGHNT and CDR2 is YYREEE (reference sequence). In the case of this clone: Its target is not known.

The protocol was immunoSEQ multiplex PCR, while the TCRdb copy is restricted to in-frame clones and leaves out a portion. The sample gives some 110,000 clones, around 92% of which show up once; roughly 3.5% is in the top ten. The sequencing input was peripheral blood. The sequence came from a human donor with melanoma. V and J are TRBV5-4 and TRBJ2-3; D may be TRBD1 (5 bases). CDR3 region: CASSSPKGTDTQYF. CDR3 sequence (DNA): TGTGCCAGCAGCTCTCCTAAGGGGACAGATACGCAGTATTTT.